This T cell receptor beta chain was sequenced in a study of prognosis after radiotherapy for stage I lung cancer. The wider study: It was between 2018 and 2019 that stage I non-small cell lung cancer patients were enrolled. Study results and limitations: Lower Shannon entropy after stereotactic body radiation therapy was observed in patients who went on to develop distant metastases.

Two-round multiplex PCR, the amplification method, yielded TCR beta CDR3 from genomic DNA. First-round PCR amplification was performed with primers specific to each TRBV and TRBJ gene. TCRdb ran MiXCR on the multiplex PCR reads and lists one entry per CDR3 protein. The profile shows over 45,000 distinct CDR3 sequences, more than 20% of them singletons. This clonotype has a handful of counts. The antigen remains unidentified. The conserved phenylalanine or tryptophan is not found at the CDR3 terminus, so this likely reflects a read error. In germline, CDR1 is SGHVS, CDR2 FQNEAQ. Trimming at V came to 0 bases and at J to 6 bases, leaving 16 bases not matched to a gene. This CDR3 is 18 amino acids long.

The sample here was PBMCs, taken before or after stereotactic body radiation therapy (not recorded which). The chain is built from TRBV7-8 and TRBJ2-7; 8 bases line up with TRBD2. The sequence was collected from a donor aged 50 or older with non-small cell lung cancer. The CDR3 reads CASSLAPSRLAKGSEQYL. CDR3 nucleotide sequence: TGTGCCAGCAGCTTAGCGCCCTCTCGACTAGCGAAGGGTTCCGAGCAGTACCTC.